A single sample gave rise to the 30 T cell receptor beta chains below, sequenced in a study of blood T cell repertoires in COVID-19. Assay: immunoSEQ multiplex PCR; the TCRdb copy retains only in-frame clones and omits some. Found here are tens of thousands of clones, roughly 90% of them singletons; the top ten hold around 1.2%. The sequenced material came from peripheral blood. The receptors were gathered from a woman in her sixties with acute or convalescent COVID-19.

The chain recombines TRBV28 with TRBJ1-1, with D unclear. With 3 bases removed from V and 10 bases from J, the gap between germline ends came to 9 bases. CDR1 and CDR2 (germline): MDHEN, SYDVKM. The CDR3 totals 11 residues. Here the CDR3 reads CASSFLSGAFF. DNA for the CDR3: TGTGCCAGCAGTTTCCTCAGTGGAGCTTTCTTT.

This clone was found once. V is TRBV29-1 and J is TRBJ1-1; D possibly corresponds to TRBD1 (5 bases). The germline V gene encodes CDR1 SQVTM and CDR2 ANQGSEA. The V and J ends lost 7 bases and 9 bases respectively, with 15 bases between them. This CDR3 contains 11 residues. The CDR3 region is CSDMGGGKAFF. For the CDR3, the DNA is TGCAGCGACATGGGCGGGGGGAAAGCTTTCTTT.

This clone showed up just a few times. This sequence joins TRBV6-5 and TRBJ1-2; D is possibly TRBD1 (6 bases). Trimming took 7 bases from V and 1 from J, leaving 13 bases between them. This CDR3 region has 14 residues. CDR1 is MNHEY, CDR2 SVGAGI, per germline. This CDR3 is CASTPTDSNYGYTF. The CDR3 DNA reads TGTGCCAGCACTCCGACGGACAGTAACTATGGCTACACCTTC.

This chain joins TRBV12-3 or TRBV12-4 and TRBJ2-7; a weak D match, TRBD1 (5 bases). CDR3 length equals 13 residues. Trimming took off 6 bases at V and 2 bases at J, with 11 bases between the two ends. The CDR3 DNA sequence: TGTGCCAGCAGCCCCGGACAAACCTACGAGCAGTACGTC. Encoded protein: CASSPGQTYEQYV.

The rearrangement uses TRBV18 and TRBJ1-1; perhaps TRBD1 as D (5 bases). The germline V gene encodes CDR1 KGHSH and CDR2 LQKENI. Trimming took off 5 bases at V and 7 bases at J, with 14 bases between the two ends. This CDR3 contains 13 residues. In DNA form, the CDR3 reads TGTGCCAGCTCATCAGGGATCCAAGGTGAAGCTTTCTTT. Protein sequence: CASSSGIQGEAFF.

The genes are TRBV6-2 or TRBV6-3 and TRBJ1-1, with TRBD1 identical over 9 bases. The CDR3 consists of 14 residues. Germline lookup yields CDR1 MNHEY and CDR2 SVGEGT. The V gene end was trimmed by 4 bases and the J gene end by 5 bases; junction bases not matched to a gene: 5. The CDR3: CASSSGQGDTEAFF. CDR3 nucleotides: TGTGCCAGCAGTTCGGGACAGGGAGATACTGAAGCTTTCTTT.

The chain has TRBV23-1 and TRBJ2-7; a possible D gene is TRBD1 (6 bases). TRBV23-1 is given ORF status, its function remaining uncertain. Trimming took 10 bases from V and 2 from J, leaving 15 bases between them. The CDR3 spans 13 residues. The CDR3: CATIRDTPYEQYV. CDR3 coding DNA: TGCGCCACCATTAGGGACACCCCCTACGAGCAGTACGTC.

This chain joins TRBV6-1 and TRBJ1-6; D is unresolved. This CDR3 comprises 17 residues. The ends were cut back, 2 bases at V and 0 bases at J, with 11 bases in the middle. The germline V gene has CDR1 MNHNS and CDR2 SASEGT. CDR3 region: CASSEFGRSSYNSPLHF. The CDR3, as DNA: TGTGCCAGCAGTGAATTCGGTCGGAGCTCCTATAATTCACCCCTCCACTTT.

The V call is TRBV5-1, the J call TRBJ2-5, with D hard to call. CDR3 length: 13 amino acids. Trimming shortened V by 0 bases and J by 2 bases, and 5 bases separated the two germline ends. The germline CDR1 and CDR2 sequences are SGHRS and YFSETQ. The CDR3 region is CASSLVPQETQYF. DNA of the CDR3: TGCGCCAGCAGCTTGGTTCCGCAAGAGACCCAGTACTTC.

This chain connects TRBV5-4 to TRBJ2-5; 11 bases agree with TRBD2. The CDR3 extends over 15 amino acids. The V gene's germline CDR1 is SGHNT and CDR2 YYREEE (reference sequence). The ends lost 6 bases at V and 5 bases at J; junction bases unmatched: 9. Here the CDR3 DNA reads TGTGCCAGCACCGATAGCGGGAGGGCCGGTGAGACCCAGTACTTC. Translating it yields CASTDSGRAGETQYF.

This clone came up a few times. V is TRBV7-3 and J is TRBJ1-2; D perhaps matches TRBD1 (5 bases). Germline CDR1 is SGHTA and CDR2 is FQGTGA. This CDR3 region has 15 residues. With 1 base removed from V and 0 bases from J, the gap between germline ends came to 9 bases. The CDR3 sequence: CASSLSGAANYGYTF. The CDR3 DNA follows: TGTGCCAGCAGCTTAAGTGGGGCGGCTAACTATGGCTACACCTTC.

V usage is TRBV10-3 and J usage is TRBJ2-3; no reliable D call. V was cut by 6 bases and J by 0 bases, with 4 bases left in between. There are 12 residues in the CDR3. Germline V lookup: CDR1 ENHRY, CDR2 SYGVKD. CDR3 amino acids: CAIRASTDTQYF. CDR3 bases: TGTGCCATCAGGGCTAGCACAGATACGCAGTATTTT.

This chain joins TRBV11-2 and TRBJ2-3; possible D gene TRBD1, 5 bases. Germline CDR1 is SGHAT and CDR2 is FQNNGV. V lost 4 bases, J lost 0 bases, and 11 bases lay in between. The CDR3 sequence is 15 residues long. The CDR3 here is CASSSLGASTDTQYF. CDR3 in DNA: TGTGCCAGCAGCTCGTTAGGGGCTAGCACAGATACGCAGTATTTT. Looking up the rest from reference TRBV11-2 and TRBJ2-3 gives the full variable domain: EAGVAQSPRYKIIEKRQSVAFWCNPISGHATLYWYQQILGQGPKLLIQFQNNGVVDDSQLPKDRFSAERLKGVDSTLKIQPAKLEDSAVYLCASSSLGASTDTQYFGPGTRLTVL.

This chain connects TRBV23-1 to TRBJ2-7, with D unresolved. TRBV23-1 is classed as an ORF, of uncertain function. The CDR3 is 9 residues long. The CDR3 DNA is TGCCGGGTTTTTCGGGAGCAGTACGTC. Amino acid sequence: CRVFREQYV.

CDR3 sequence: CASSYPIPGGPISYEQYV. CDR3 nucleotides: TGTGCCAGCAGTTACCCCATCCCAGGGGGCCCTATATCCTACGAGCAGTACGTC. This rearrangement joins TRBV6-7 to TRBJ2-7, with TRBD1 identical over 8 bases. TRBV6-7 is an open reading frame, and its role is uncertain. With V trimmed by 2 bases and J by 1 base, 13 bases remained unmatched. The CDR3 has 18 amino acids.

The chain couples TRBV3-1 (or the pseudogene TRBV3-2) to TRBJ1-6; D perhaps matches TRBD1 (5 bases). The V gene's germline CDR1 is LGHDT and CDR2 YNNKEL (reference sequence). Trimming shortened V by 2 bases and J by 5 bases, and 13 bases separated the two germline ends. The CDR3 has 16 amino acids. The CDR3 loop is CASSQLLAQDNSPLHF. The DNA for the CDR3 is TGTGCCAGCAGCCAATTATTGGCACAGGATAATTCACCCCTCCACTTT.

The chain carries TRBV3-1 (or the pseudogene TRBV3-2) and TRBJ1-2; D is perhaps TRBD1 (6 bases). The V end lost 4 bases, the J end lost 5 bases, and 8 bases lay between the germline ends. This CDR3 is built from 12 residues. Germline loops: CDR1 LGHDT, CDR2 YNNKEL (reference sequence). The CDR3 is CASSPGVYGYTF. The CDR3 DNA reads TGTGCCAGCAGCCCAGGGGTTTATGGCTACACCTTC.

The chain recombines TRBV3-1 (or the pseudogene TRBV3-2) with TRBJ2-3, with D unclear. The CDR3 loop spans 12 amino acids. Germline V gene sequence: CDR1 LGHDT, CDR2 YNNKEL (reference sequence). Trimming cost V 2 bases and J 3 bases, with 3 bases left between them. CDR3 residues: CASSQRTDTQYF. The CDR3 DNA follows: TGTGCCAGCAGCCAACGGACAGATACGCAGTATTTT.

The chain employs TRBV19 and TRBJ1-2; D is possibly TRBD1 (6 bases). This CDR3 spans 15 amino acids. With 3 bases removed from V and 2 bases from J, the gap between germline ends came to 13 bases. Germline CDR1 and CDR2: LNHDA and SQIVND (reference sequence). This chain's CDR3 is CASSMAPQGNYGYTF. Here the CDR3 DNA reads TGTGCCAGTAGTATGGCCCCCCAGGGGAACTATGGCTACACCTTC.

The CDR3 protein is CASSRGAYNEQFF. CDR3 coding DNA: TGTGCTAGTAGTCGGGGGGCCTACAATGAGCAGTTCTTC. J is TRBJ2-1 and V is TRBV12-5, with 7 bases matching TRBD2. The CDR3 contains 13 residues. Looked up from germline, CDR1 is LGHNT and CDR2 is FRNRAP. The V gene end was trimmed by 8 bases and the J gene end by 2 bases; junction bases not matched to a gene: 3.

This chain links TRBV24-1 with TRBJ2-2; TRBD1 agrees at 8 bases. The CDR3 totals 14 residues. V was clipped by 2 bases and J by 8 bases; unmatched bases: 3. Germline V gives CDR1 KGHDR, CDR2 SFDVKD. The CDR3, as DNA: TGTGCCACCAGTGATTGGGGACAGGCTGGGGAGCTGTTTTTT. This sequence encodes CATSDWGQAGELFF.

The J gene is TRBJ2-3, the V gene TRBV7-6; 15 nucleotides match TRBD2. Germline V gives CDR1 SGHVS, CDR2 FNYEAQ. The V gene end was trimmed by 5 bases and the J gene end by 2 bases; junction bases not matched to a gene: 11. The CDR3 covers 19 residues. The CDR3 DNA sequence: TGTGCCAGCAGCCCCAGGGGGACTAGCGGGGGGTTTTACACAGATACGCAGTATTTT. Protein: CASSPRGTSGGFYTDTQYF.

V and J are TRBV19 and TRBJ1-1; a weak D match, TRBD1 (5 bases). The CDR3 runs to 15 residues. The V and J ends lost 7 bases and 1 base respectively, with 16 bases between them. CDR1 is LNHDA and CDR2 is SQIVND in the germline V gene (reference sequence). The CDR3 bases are TGTGCCAGTACCCCGGTGCGGGGGACGAACACTGAAGCTTTCTTT. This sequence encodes CASTPVRGTNTEAFF.

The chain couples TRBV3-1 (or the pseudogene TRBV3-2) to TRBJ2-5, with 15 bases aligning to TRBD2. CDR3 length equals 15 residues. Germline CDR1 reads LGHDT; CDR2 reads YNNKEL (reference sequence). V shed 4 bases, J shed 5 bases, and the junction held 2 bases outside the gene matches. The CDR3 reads CASSPGTSGRETQYF. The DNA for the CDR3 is TGTGCCAGCAGCCCCGGGACTAGCGGGAGGGAGACCCAGTACTTC.

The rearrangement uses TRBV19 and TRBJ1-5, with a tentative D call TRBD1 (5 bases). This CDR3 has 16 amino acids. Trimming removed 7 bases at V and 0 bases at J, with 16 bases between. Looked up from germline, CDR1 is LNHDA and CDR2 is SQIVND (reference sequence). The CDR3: CASTDRTGISNQPQHF. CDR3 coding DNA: TGTGCCAGTACCGATCGAACAGGAATTAGCAATCAGCCCCAGCATTTT.

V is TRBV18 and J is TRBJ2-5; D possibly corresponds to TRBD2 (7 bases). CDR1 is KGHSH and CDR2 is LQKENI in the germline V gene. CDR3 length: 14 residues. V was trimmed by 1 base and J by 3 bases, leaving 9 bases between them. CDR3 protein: CASSPREGEETQYF. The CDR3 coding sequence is TGTGCCAGCTCACCACGGGAGGGGGAAGAGACCCAGTACTTC.

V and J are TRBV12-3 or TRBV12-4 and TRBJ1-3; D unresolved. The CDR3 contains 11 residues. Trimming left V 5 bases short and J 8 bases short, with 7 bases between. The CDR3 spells CASSPTHTIYF. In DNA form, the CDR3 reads TGTGCCAGCAGTCCAACTCACACCATATATTTT.

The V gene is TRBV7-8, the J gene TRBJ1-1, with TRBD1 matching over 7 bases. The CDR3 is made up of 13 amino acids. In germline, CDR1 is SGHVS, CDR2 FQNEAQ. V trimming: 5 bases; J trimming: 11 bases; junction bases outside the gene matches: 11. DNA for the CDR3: TGTGCCAGCAGCACCCTACAGGGGAAAATGGCTTTCTTT. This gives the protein CASSTLQGKMAFF.

The CDR3 DNA reads TGTGCCAGCAGCTTAGCCTTTGGGGGCGAAGGGTATGGCTACACCTTC. Its protein product is CASSLAFGGEGYGYTF. The chain employs TRBV11-2 and TRBJ1-2; a possible D gene is TRBD1 (6 bases). The CDR3 runs to 16 residues. The V gene lost 1 base and the J gene lost 5 bases, with 17 bases spanning the gap. CDR1 and CDR2 from the germline V gene are SGHAT and FQNNGV.

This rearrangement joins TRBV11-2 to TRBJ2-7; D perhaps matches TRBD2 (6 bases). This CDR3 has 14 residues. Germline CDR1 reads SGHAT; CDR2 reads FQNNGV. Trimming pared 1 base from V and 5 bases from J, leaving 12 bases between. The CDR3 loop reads CASSLGDWGHEQYV. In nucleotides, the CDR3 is TGTGCCAGCAGCTTAGGGGACTGGGGCCACGAGCAGTACGTC.